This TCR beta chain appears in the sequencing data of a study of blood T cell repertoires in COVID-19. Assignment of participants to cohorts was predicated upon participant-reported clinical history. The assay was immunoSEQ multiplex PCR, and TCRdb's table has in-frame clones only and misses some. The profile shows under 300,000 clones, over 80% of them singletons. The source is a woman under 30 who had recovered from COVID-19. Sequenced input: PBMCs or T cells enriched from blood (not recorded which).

The CDR3 DNA reads as TGTGCCAGCAGCTTGGTGGCGGGAGGGTTCGAGCAGTACTTC. The encoded protein is CASSLVAGGFEQYF. This sequence joins TRBV5-6 and TRBJ2-7, with 9 bases lining up with TRBD2. Trimming removed 0 bases from V and 6 bases from J; junction bases left unmatched: 4. The CDR3 loop spans 14 amino acids. Germline V lookup: CDR1 SGHDT, CDR2 YYEEEE.